This passage covers 3 T cell receptor beta chains from one sample sequenced in a study of blood T cell repertoires in COVID-19. Assay used: immunoSEQ multiplex PCR; TCRdb lists only in-frame clones, some missing. The sample has about 42,000 clones, 70% to 90% seen once. The sequenced sample consisted of peripheral blood. The source of these receptors is a human donor in a cohort sampled during active COVID-19.

As to this clone: The junction departs from the called germline gene at one end, perhaps through a read error. Other DNA sequences in this sample translate to the same CDR3. The chain combines TRBV6-5 with TRBJ2-7; D may be TRBD1 (5 bases). The CDR3 consists of 14 residues. CDR1 and CDR2 from the germline V gene are MNHEY and SVGAGI. DNA of the CDR3: TGCGCCAGCAGTTACTATCGGCAGGGTTACGAGCAGTACTTC. Translation gives CASSYYRQGYEQYF.

CDR3 in amino acids: CASSTSYTEAFF. In DNA form, the CDR3 reads TGTGCCAGTAGCACCAGTTACACTGAAGCTTTCTTT. The chain is built from TRBV19 and TRBJ1-1, with unresolved D. Germline V lookup: CDR1 LNHDA, CDR2 SQIVND (reference sequence). This CDR3 has 12 amino acids. The V end lost 6 bases, the J end lost 3 bases, and 8 bases lay between the germline ends.

This clone was found a few times. The CDR3 DNA reads as TGTGCCAGCAGCTTATTAAGAGGGGGAGGGAATGAAAAACTGTTTTTT. Protein product: CASSLLRGGGNEKLFF. The chain carries TRBV7-8 and TRBJ1-4, with TRBD1 as a possible D gene (6 bases). CDR3 size: 16 residues. V gave up 2 bases and J gave up 5 bases, with 15 bases separating them. The germline CDR1 and CDR2 sequences are SGHVS and FQNEAQ.